The sequence of this T cell receptor beta chain was determined in a study of vaccination and CD4 T cells after COVID-19. The CDR3 sequence is 15 residues long. The germline V gene encodes CDR1 KGHDR and CDR2 SFDVKD. Time point indicated: late sampling 161 to 241 days after vaccination in a few convalescent patients. Described treatment: roughly 11-day PBMC culture with coronavirus spike peptide pools or control peptides (ViraFEST assay). Antigen-specific T cells were expanded with peptide pools by ViraFEST, and TCRs were then sequenced. Peptide pools at roughly 10 ug/ml and IL-2 at around 10 IU/ml were added to cultures of 2 million or so PBMCs per well. Replacement of half the medium with fresh IL-2 medium took place on days 3 and 7. An Oncomine TCR Beta short-read assay was used to sequence the DNA from cultured CD4+ T cells. TCRdb redid the calling of the PCR reads with MiXCR, one entry per CDR3 protein. This table has more than 20,000 distinct CDR3 sequences, approximately 42% appearing once.

Concerning this clonotype: Its antigen remains unknown. One end of the junction does not line up with germline, which may come from a read error.

This chain joins TRBV24-1 and TRBJ2-7; 9 nucleotides agree with TRBD1. The source was CD4+ T cells from blood, cultured in vitro, collected about 7 months after SARS-CoV-2 vaccination. This sequence was found in a human donor who had recovered from COVID-19. For the CDR3, the DNA is TGTGTCACCAGTGACCCAGGACAGGGGACGGACGAGCAGTACTTC. It encodes CVTSDPGQGTDEQYF.